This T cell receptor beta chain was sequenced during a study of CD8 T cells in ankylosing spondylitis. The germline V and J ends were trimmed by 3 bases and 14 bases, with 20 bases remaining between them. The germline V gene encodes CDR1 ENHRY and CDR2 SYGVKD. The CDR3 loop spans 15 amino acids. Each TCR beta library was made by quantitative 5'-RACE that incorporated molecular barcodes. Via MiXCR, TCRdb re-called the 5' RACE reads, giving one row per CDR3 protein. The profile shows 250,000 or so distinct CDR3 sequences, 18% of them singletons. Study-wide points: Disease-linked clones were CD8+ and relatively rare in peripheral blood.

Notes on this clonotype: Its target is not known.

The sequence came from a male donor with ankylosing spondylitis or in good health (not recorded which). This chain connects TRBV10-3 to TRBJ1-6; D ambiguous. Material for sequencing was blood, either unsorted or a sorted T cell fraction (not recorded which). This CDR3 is CAISDPGGLILALHF. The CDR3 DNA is TGTGCCATCAGTGACCCGGGAGGCTTAATTTTAGCCCTCCACTTT.